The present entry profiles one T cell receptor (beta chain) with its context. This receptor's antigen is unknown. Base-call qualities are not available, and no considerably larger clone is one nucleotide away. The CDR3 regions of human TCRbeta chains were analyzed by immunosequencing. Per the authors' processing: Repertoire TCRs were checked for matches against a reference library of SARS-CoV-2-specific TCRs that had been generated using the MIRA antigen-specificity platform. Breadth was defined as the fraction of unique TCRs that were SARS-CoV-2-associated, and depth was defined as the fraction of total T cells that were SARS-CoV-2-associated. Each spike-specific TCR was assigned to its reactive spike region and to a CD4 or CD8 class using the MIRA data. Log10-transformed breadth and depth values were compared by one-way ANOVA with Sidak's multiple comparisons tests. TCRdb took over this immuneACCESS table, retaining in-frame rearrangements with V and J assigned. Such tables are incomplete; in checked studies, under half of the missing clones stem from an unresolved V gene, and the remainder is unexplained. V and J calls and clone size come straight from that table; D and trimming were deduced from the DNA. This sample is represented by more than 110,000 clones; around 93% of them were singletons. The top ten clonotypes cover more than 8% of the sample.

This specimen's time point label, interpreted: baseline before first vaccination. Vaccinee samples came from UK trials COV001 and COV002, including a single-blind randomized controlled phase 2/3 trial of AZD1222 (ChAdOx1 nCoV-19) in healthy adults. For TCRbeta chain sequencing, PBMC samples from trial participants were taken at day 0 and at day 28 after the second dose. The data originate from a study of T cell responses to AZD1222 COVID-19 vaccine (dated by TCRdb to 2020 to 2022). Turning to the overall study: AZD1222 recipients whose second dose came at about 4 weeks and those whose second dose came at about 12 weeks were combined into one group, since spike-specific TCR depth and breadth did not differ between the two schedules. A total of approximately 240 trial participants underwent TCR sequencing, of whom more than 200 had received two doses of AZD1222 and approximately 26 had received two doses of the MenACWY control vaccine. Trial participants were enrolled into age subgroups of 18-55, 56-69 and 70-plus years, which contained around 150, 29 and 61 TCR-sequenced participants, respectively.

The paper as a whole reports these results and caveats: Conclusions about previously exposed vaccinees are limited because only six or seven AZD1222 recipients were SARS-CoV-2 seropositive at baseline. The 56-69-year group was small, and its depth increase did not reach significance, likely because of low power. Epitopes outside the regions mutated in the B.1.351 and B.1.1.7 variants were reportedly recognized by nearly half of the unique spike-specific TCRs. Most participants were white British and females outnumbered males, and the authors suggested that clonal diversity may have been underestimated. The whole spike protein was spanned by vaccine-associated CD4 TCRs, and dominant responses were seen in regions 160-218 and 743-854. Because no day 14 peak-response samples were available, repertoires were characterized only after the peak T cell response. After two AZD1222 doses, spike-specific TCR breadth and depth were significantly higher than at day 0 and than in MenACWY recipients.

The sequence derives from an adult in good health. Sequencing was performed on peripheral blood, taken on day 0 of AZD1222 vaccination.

CDR3 region: CASTGDGEYGYTF. The nucleotide sequence is given as TGTGCCAGTACCGGGGACGGAGAATATGGCTACACCTTC. This receptor chain uses TRBV19 and TRBJ1-2; TRBD1 could be the D gene, as 5 bases match. The CDR3 has 13 amino acids, counting the end cysteine and phenylalanine. The sequence is cut down to CDR3 DNA, 39 bases in frame from base 1. The germline V gene (reference sequence) sets CDR1 to LNHDA and CDR2 to SQIVND. Trimming removed 7 bases from V and 5 bases from J, leaving 14 bases between the germline ends.